Given below is one TCR beta chain in context. Germline assignment: CDR1 SNHLY and CDR2 FYNNEI. There are 13 residues in the CDR3. Trimming cost V 0 bases and J 5 bases, with 7 bases left between them. Libraries were prepared by immunoSEQ multiplex PCR; TCRdb keeps only in-frame clonotypes and omits some of them. This table has about 83,000 clones, over 75% appearing once. The data originate from a study of technical replicates of blood from a handful of donors. The receptor was derived from a human donor in good health. V usage is TRBV2 and J usage is TRBJ1-1; D ambiguous. Sequenced material: T cells isolated from PBMCs. CDR3 region: CASSEARGTEAFF. CDR3 DNA sequence: TGTGCCAGCAGTGAAGCGCGGGGAACTGAAGCTTTCTTT.